This T cell receptor (beta chain) was sequenced during a study of preoperative IRX-2 immunotherapy in early breast cancer. V gave up 9 bases and J gave up 2 bases, with 12 bases separating them. The CDR3 runs 13 residues. The germline V gene has CDR1 MNHGY and CDR2 SAAAGT. The treatment here: preoperative locoregional IRX-2 cytokine immunotherapy. Samples came from a phase Ib trial of preoperative locoregional IRX-2 cytokine immunotherapy. Some clones are missing from TCRdb's copy, which holds only in-frame ones; the method was immunoSEQ multiplex PCR. The table includes some 19,000 clones, just under 85% detected once.

The sample consisted of lymph node tissue, taken after IRX-2 immunotherapy. The chain carries TRBV6-8 and TRBJ2-3; tentative D call: TRBD2 (5 bases). The source of this sequence is a human donor with breast cancer. The CDR3 loop reads CASSRDFTDTQYF. In DNA form, the CDR3 reads TGTGCCAGTTCCCGGGATTTCACAGATACGCAGTATTTT.